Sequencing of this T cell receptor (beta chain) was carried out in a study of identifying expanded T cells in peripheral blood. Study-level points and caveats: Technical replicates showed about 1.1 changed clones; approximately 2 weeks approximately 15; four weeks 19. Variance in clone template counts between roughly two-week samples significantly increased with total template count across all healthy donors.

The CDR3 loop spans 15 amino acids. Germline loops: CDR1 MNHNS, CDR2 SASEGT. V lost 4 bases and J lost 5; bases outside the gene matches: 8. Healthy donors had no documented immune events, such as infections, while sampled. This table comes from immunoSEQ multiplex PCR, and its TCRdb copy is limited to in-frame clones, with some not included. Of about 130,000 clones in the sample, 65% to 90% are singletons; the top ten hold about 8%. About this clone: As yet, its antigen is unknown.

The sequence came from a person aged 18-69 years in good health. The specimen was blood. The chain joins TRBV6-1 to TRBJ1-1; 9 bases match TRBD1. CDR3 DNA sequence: TGTGCCAGCAGTGGGGAGACAGGGGGAGGGACTGAAGCTTTCTTT. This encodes CASSGETGGGTEAFF.